Listed below are T cell receptor beta chains from one sample, sequenced in a study of T cells after yellow fever vaccination. Using its own MiXCR run on the 5' RACE reads, TCRdb lists one record per CDR3 protein. The sample shows 300,000 to 450,000 distinct CDR3 sequences, approximately 8% of them seen only once. The material sequenced was PBMCs, taken 35 to 50 days after the first yellow fever vaccination. The receptors derive from a man younger than 30 who received the YFV17D yellow fever vaccine. CDR3s include the opening cysteine and the closing phenylalanine or tryptophan. A D gene is named only where the DNA matches it firmly. Clone size, where shown, is once, few, many, or a class for clones that have expanded.

J gene | V gene | clone size | D gene | CDR3 protein | CDR3 DNA
TRBJ2-7 | TRBV6-2/TRBV6-3 | - | TRBD1 | CASSYLQGAPGEQYF | TGTGCCAGCAGTTACTTACAGGGGGCGCCTGGCGAGCAGTACTTC
TRBJ1-2 | TRBV7-2 | - | - | CASSTTGRDFGYTF | TGTGCCAGCAGCACAACTGGTCGCGACTTTGGCTACACCTTC
TRBJ1-1 | TRBV7-2 | few | - | CASSFGEEAFF | TGTGCCAGCAGCTTCGGAGAGGAAGCTTTCTTT
TRBJ2-5 | TRBV5-1 | - | - | CASSLARTTKETQYF | TGCGCCAGCAGCTTGGCCAGGACTACGAAAGAGACCCAGTACTTC
TRBJ2-1 | TRBV7-2 | many | TRBD2 | CASRGGGRDLHEQFF | TGTGCCAGCAGAGGCGGGGGGCGCGATCTCCATGAGCAGTTCTTC
TRBJ2-1 | TRBV3-1 | many | - | CASSLRYNEQFF | TGTGCCAGCAGCCTTAGGTACAATGAGCAGTTCTTC
TRBJ1-2 | TRBV30 | few | - | CAWSQNYGYTF | TGTGCCTGGAGTCAGAATTATGGCTACACCTTC
TRBJ2-5 | TRBV6-5 | many | TRBD1 | CASSYSGQGALETQYF | TGTGCCAGCAGTTACTCGGGACAGGGGGCTTTGGAGACCCAGTACTTC
TRBJ2-3 | TRBV5-1 | - | - | CASSLTERAADTQYF | TGCGCCAGCAGCTTAACGGAACGGGCGGCAGATACGCAGTATTTT
TRBJ1-1 | TRBV29-1 | - | - | CSGGGETEAFF | TGCAGCGGGGGAGGGGAAACTGAAGCTTTCTTT
TRBJ1-1 | TRBV5-6 | - | - | CASSYPAGLNTEAFF | TGTGCCAGCAGCTACCCCGCAGGGCTGAACACTGAAGCTTTCTTT
TRBJ1-5 | TRBV7-9 | few | - | CASSSSGGAHQTQHF | TGTGCCAGCAGCTCGTCGGGAGGGGCGCATCAGACCCAGCATTTT
TRBJ1-1 | TRBV30 | few | - | CAWSVPTFTEAFF | TGTGCCTGGAGTGTACCGACGTTCACTGAAGCTTTCTTT